Shown below are 26 T cell receptor beta chains from a single sample sequenced in a study of spatial heterogeneity in lung cancer. Whole-study results and caveats: Counts that tracked tumor mutation counts were those of expanded intratumoral alpha and beta TCRs.

Time point in this sample: sample taken at primary tumor resection. These receptors are not linked to any known antigen. One entry per CDR3 protein, called by TCRdb with MiXCR from the 5' RACE reads. The sample contains around 9,700 distinct CDR3 sequences, around 8% of which appear only once. Specimen: lung tumor tissue, collected at surgery. These TCRs come from a female donor with early-stage non-small cell lung cancer.

This clonotype was detected ten times or more. The genes are TRBV25-1 and TRBJ1-4; 7 bases map to TRBD1. Germline CDR1 reads MGHDK; CDR2 reads SYGVNS. Unmatched junction bases numbered 4, after V lost 2 bases and J lost 4 bases. The CDR3 is 15 amino acids. CDR3 loop: CASSERDSGNEKLFF. CDR3 DNA: TGTGCCAGCAGTGAAAGGGACAGTGGTAATGAAAAACTGTTTTTT. The full variable domain, completed using reference TRBV25-1 and TRBJ1-4, is EADIYQTPRYLVIGTGKKITLECSQTMGHDKMYWYQQDPGMELHLIHYSYGVNSTEKGDLSSESTVSRIRTEHFPLTLESARPSHTSQYLCASSERDSGNEKLFFGSGTQLSVL.

Many counts were recorded for this clonotype. The rearrangement links TRBV6-1 to TRBJ2-1; TRBD2 agrees at 7 bases. The J segment lost 3 bases and the V segment lost 11 bases, leaving 10 bases of the junction unmatched. The CDR3 covers 14 residues. The germline gives CDR1 MNHNS, CDR2 SASEGT. The CDR3 coding sequence is TGTGCCTTTCAAGGGAGGGACCACTACAATGAGCAGTTCTTC. This translates into CAFQGRDHYNEQFF.

Relative to its sample, this clonotype is medium-sized. V and J are TRBV9 and TRBJ2-3; D gene uncertain. The CDR3 runs 14 residues. Per germline, CDR1 SGDLS and CDR2 YYNGEE. The V gene lost 0 bases and the J gene lost 6 bases, with 11 bases spanning the gap. The CDR3 sequence: CASSVGGRVDTQYF. CDR3 coding DNA: TGTGCCAGCAGCGTAGGGGGTAGGGTGGATACGCAGTATTTT.

This clonotype occurred many times. The chain is built from TRBV29-1 and TRBJ2-5, with 7 bases lining up with TRBD1. Germline assignment: CDR1 SQVTM and CDR2 ANQGSEA. The V segment lost 1 base and the J segment 5 bases; nucleotides outside the gene matches: 10. The CDR3 spans 15 residues. The CDR3 loop is CSVEAIVDREETQYF. CDR3 bases: TGCAGCGTTGAAGCCATCGTCGACAGGGAGGAGACCCAGTACTTC.

This clonotype showed up many times. CDR3 loop: CASSAKDQGVAITEAFF. The CDR3 DNA is TGTGCCAGCAGCGCCAAAGACCAGGGGGTCGCAATCACTGAAGCTTTCTTT. The chain has TRBV9 and TRBJ1-1, with 7 bases matching TRBD1. CDR1 and CDR2 (germline): SGDLS, YYNGEE. After removal of 3 bases from V and 4 bases from J, the junction contained 15 bases not matched to a gene. The CDR3 totals 17 residues. Looking up the rest from reference TRBV9 and TRBJ1-1 gives the full variable domain: DSGVTQTPKHLITATGQRVTLRCSPRSGDLSVYWYQQSLDQGLQFLIQYYNGEERAKGNILERFSAQQFPDLHSELNLSSLELGDSALYFCASSAKDQGVAITEAFFGQGTRLTVV.

This clonotype was counted many times. V is TRBV20-1 and J is TRBJ2-2; no definite D call. The V end lost 5 bases, the J end lost 2 bases, and 9 bases lay between the germline ends. The CDR3 loop spans 13 amino acids. Per germline, CDR1 DFQATT and CDR2 SNEGSKA (reference sequence). The CDR3 region has the DNA TGCAGTGCTCTCAACCTAAACACCGGGGAGCTGTTTTTT. It specifies CSALNLNTGELFF.

The sample holds many counts of this clonotype. The genes are TRBV29-1 and TRBJ2-5; TRBD1 is a possible D gene (6 bases). This CDR3 comprises 13 residues. V gave up 2 bases and J gave up 1 base, with 8 bases separating them. The V gene's germline CDR1 is SQVTM and CDR2 ANQGSEA. The CDR3 sequence is CSVERTVQETQYF. CDR3 in DNA: TGCAGCGTTGAAAGGACAGTCCAAGAGACCCAGTACTTC.

This clonotype came up many times. This chain uses TRBV7-2 with TRBJ2-3; D not resolved. V shed 3 bases and J shed 5 bases, with 6 bases lying between them. This CDR3 has 12 residues. Germline V CDR1 and CDR2: SGHTA, FQGNSA. This CDR3 is CASSFPLDTQYF. DNA of the CDR3: TGTGCCAGCAGCTTCCCCTTAGATACGCAGTATTTT. Full variable domain (missing parts from reference TRBV7-2 and TRBJ2-3): GAGVSQSPSNKVTEKGKDVELRCDPISGHTALYWYRQSLGQGLEFLIYFQGNSAPDKSGLPSDRFSAERTGGSVSTLTIQRTQQEDSAVYLCASSFPLDTQYFGPGTRLTVL.

This clonotype has a count of ten or more. The rearrangement joins TRBV5-4 to TRBJ1-2; the match to TRBD1 covers 9 bases. There are 14 residues in the CDR3. With V trimmed by 0 bases and J by 9 bases, 6 bases remained unmatched. Germline CDR1 and CDR2: SGHNT and YYREEE (reference sequence). The CDR3 coding sequence is TGTGCCAGCAGCTTGGCCGGGACAGGGTCTCGCTACACCTTC. It translates to CASSLAGTGSRYTF.

This clonotype occurred a few times. This chain links TRBV11-2 with TRBJ2-5; D is unclear. Germline CDR1 is SGHAT and CDR2 is FQNNGV. The length of the CDR3 is 11 residues. Deletions cut 5 bases from V and 7 bases from J, with 8 bases between. This chain's CDR3 is CASSLKGTQYF. CDR3 bases: TGTGCCAGCAGCCTCAAGGGGACCCAGTACTTC.

This clonotype was seen repeatedly, ten times or more. V usage is TRBV5-6 and J usage is TRBJ1-2; possibly TRBD1 for D (5 bases). This CDR3 is 15 amino acids long. The germline gives CDR1 SGHDT, CDR2 YYEEEE. V gave up 4 bases and J gave up 10 bases, with 23 bases separating them. The CDR3 is CASSPDQTAIGVYTF. CDR3 nucleotides: TGTGCCAGCAGCCCCGATCAGACAGCCATCGGGGTCTACACCTTC.

This clonotype was found many times. J is TRBJ2-5 and V is TRBV20-1, with D tentatively TRBD1 (5 bases). V was trimmed by 1 base and J by 7 bases, leaving 13 bases between them. The CDR3 length is 13 residues. Germline V CDR1 and CDR2: DFQATT, SNEGSKA (reference sequence). In DNA form, the CDR3 reads TGCAGTGCTAGAGTAGGGGTCGCGGTGACCCAGTACTTC. Residues: CSARVGVAVTQYF.

This clonotype was observed a few times. The V gene is TRBV18, the J gene TRBJ2-2; D uncertain. V lost 6 bases and J lost 2, with 13 bases in between. Germline V gives CDR1 KGHSH, CDR2 LQKENI. The CDR3 contains 15 residues. The CDR3 is CASSPLDQNTGELFF. CDR3 DNA sequence: TGTGCCAGCTCGCCCCTGGACCAAAACACCGGGGAGCTGTTTTTT. The entire variable domain, with the rest obtained from reference TRBV18 and TRBJ2-2, is as follows: NAGVMQNPRHLVRRRGQEARLRCSPMKGHSHVYWYRQLPEEGLKFMVYLQKENIIDESGMPKERFSAEFPKEGPSILRIQQVVRGDSAAYFCASSPLDQNTGELFFGEGSRLTVL.

This clonotype is deemed medium-sized. The V and J genes are TRBV10-2 and TRBJ1-3; 9 positions agree with TRBD1. CDR3 length: 16 amino acids. Trimming took 7 bases from V and 2 from J; bases not matched to a gene: 9. Germline lookup yields CDR1 WSHSY and CDR2 SAAADI. Written as DNA, the CDR3 is TGCGCCAGCACAAGACAGGGGGTTGGCGCTGGAAACACCATATATTTT. It codes for CASTRQGVGAGNTIYF.

The sample holds many counts of this clonotype. The chain carries TRBV15 and TRBJ2-7; maybe TRBD1 (5 bases). V was cut by 1 base and J by 7 bases, with 14 bases left in between. Germline loops: CDR1 LNHNV, CDR2 YYDKDF (reference sequence). The CDR3 covers 14 residues. The CDR3 loop reads CATSRGIQDREQYF. In nucleotides, the CDR3 is TGTGCCACCAGCAGAGGTATACAGGATCGTGAGCAGTACTTC.

This clonotype was detected many times. The chain combines TRBV5-1 with TRBJ2-7; 11 nucleotides match TRBD1. Germline V gene sequence: CDR1 SGHRS, CDR2 YFSETQ. CDR3 length equals 14 residues. The J segment lost 6 bases and the V segment lost 3 bases, leaving 5 bases of the junction unmatched. This CDR3 is CASSSPGQGGEQYF. DNA of the CDR3: TGCGCCAGCAGCTCGCCGGGACAGGGGGGCGAGCAGTACTTC.

This clonotype has more than one count but fewer than ten. The genes are TRBV15 and TRBJ1-4, with a possible D match to TRBD1 (5 bases). CDR1 and CDR2 from the germline V gene are LNHNV and YYDKDF (reference sequence). The ends were cut back, 0 bases at V and 4 bases at J, with 9 bases in the middle. The CDR3 covers 15 residues. The CDR3 spells CATSREGGNNEKLFF. DNA of the CDR3: TGTGCCACCAGCAGAGAGGGGGGAAATAATGAAAAACTGTTTTTT.

The V gene is TRBV20-1, the J gene TRBJ2-3; D is possibly TRBD1 or TRBD2 (5 bases each). Trimming took off 6 bases at V and 6 bases at J, with 13 bases between the two ends. Germline lookup yields CDR1 DFQATT and CDR2 SNEGSKA (reference sequence). This CDR3 has 12 amino acids. CDR3 region: CSARRWGDTQYF. The CDR3 DNA reads TGCAGTGCCAGGAGATGGGGGGATACGCAGTATTTT.

This clonotype showed up many times. The chain joins TRBV7-9 to TRBJ2-3; D gene unclear. The germline gives CDR1 SEHNR, CDR2 FQNEAQ (reference sequence). CDR3 size: 12 residues. With 1 base removed from V and 9 bases from J, the gap between germline ends came to 8 bases. The DNA of the CDR3 is TGTGCCAGCAGCTTAGAAAGTGGCACGCAGTATTTT. It translates to CASSLESGTQYF.

The chain uses TRBV20-1 and TRBJ2-3; possible D gene TRBD1, 5 bases. This CDR3 spans 13 amino acids. Germline CDR1 and CDR2: DFQATT and SNEGSKA (reference sequence). V was shortened by 3 bases and J by 6 bases, with 13 bases between the two germline ends. As DNA, the CDR3 is TGCAGTGCTAGTGTGGGGCTCGGGGATACGCAGTATTTT. Translated, it gives CSASVGLGDTQYF.

This clonotype was counted many times. This chain connects TRBV12-3 or TRBV12-4 to TRBJ1-1; possible D gene TRBD1, 6 bases. This CDR3 contains 14 residues. The germline V and J ends were trimmed by 7 bases and 4 bases, with 16 bases remaining between them. The CDR3 nucleotides read TGTGCCAGCAACTCCTTAGGGGGGGGCACTGAAGCTTTCTTT. The encoded protein is CASNSLGGGTEAFF.

Many counts were recorded for this clonotype. CDR3 bases: TGCGCCAGCAGCTTGGAAGGGCAGAATCAGCCCCAGCATTTT. It translates to CASSLEGQNQPQHF. The rearrangement uses TRBV5-1 and TRBJ1-5; D gene unclear. Trimming left V 0 bases short and J 4 bases short, with 8 bases between. The CDR3 has 14 residues. Germline CDR1 is SGHRS and CDR2 is YFSETQ. Full variable domain (rest looked up from reference TRBV5-1 and TRBJ1-5): KAGVTQTPRYLIKTRGQQVTLSCSPISGHRSVSWYQQTPGQGLQFLFEYFSETQRNKGNFPGRFSGRQFSNSRSEMNVSTLELGDSALYLCASSLEGQNQPQHFGDGTRLSIL.

This clonotype was seen ten or more times. The chain joins TRBV15 to TRBJ1-2, with D possibly being TRBD1 (5 bases). The CDR3 contains 15 residues. Trimming removed 0 bases at V and 6 bases at J, with 14 bases between. The germline V gene has CDR1 LNHNV and CDR2 YYDKDF (reference sequence). CDR3 in amino acids: CATSRDPGTDDGYTF. In DNA, the CDR3 is TGTGCCACCAGCAGAGACCCTGGGACGGACGATGGCTACACCTTC. Variable domain in full (rest from reference TRBV15 and TRBJ1-2): DAMVIQNPRYQVTQFGKPVTLSCSQTLNHNVMYWYQQKSSQAPKLLFHYYDKDFNNEADTPDNFQSRRPNTSFCFLDIRSPGLGDTAMYLCATSRDPGTDDGYTFGSGTRLTVV.

This clonotype rates as medium-sized. The chain has TRBV11-1 and TRBJ1-2; D not resolved. Germline CDR1 SGHAT, CDR2 FQDESV (reference sequence). This CDR3 contains 13 residues. Trimming removed 6 bases at V and 5 bases at J, with 13 bases between. The CDR3 is CASSLTSGYGYTF. The DNA of the CDR3 is TGTGCCAGCAGTTTAACCTCAGGATATGGCTACACCTTC.

This clonotype was counted many times. This chain connects TRBV11-2 to TRBJ2-1, with D perhaps TRBD1 (6 bases). Trimming removed 0 bases from V and 10 bases from J, with 16 bases in between. Per germline, CDR1 SGHAT and CDR2 FQNNGV. The CDR3 contains 15 residues. The CDR3 DNA reads TGTGCCAGCAGCTTAGATCGGGACACGGGCTTAGAGCAGTTCTTC. Residues: CASSLDRDTGLEQFF.

This clonotype was counted many times. The gene calls are TRBV4-2 and TRBJ2-3; no clear D gene. Trimming shortened V by 7 bases and J by 2 bases, and 10 bases separated the two germline ends. The CDR3 is made up of 13 amino acids. Germline V gene data show CDR1 as LGHNA and CDR2 as YNFKEQ. The CDR3 nucleotides read TGTGCCAGCACTTCGGACCCCACAGATACGCAGTATTTT. Its protein product is CASTSDPTDTQYF.